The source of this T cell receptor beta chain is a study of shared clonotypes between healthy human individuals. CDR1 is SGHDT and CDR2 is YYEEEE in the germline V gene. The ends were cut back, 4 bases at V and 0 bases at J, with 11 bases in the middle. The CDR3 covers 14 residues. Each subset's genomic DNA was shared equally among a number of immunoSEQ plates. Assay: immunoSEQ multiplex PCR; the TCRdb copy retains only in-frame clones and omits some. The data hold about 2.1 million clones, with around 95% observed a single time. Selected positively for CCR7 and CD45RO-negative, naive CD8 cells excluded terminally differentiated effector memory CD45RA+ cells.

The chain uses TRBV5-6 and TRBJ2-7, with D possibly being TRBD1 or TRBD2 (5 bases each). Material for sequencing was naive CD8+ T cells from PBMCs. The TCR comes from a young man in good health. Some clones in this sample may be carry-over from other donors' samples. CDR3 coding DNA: TGTGCCAGCAGCCCCCGGGACGACTCCTACGAGCAGTACTTC. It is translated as CASSPRDDSYEQYF.